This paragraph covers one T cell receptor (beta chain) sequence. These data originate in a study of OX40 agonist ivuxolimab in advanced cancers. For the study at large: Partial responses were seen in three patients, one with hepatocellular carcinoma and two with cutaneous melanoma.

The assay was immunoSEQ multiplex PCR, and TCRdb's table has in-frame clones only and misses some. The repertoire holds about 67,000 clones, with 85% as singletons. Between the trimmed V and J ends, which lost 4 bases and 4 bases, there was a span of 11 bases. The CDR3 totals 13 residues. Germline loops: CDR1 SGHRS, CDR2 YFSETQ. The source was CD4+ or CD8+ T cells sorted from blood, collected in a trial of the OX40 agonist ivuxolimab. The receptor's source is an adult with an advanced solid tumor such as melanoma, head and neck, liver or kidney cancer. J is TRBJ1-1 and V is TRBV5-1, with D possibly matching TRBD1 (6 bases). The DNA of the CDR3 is TGCGCCAGCAGCCGTCAGGGGAGCACTGAAGCTTTCTTT. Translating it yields CASSRQGSTEAFF.